This T cell receptor (beta chain) originates from a study of T cell responses to AZD1222 COVID-19 vaccine. As to this clone: Its specificity is unknown.

Sequencing was performed with immunoSEQ multiplex PCR; in TCRdb, only in-frame clones are kept and a portion is missing. The data hold some 96,000 clones, with around 85% observed a single time. Study-level points and caveats: Seropositivity was recorded at baseline in only a handful of AZD1222 recipients. Donors in the cohort were predominantly white British and more often female, and clonal diversity was possibly underestimated.

Researchers grouped second doses given at about 4 or about 12 weeks into one pool. V was trimmed by 7 bases and J by 10 bases, leaving 14 bases between them. Germline V gene sequence: CDR1 MRHNA, CDR2 SNTAGT. There are 12 residues in the CDR3. This sample comprised peripheral blood, obtained 28 days after the second AZD1222 dose. The TCR was taken from an adult who received the AZD1222 COVID-19 vaccine. This chain connects TRBV6-4 to TRBJ1-5; possible D gene TRBD1, 5 bases. CDR3 in amino acids: CASNLPGLPQHF. CDR3 nucleotide sequence: TGTGCCAGCAATCTACCAGGGCTACCCCAGCATTTT.